The rows below give T cell receptor beta chains drawn from one sample of a study of cytomegalovirus exposure and HLA in healthy donors. The data were produced by immunoSEQ multiplex PCR, yet TCRdb's version contains in-frame clones alone and is incomplete. The table shows tens of thousands of clones, with more than 85% occurring only once. The sequenced sample was PBMCs. All receptors derive from a woman aged 18-35 years in good health and CMV-seronegative. Each CDR3 is given without its conserved first and last residue.

TRBV7-9	ASSLRWDTEAF
TRBV28	ASSTGNQPQH
TRBV9	ASSVDPGEY
TRBV15	ATSIGGEETQY
TRBV11-3	ASSLRLAGVGELF
TRBV4-2	ASSQGQGTGSYNEQF
TRBV9	ASSVDPQREYGETQY
TRBV5-1	ASSLGTSNEQF
TRBV15	ATSRDGTGYTEAF
TRBV7-3	ASSESFGGRAGANVLT
TRBV7-3	ASSLLGGDEKLF
TRBV27	ASGRGLYTEAF
TRBV14	ASSRSTDLGTDTQY
TRBV2	ASSREGRETQY
TRBV5-4	ASSYGTGAYGYT
TRBV5-1	ASSPGQGSNQPQH